This paragraph reports one T cell receptor beta chain. All trial patients relapsed after autologous stem cell transplantation. The record originates from a study of PD-1 blockade in classical Hodgkin lymphoma. Method: immunoSEQ multiplex PCR; TCRdb's copy keeps in-frame clones and lacks some. The table lists over 70,000 clones, around 90% of them singletons. The CDR3 extends over 17 amino acids. CDR1 and CDR2 (germline): SGDLS, YYNGEE. V shed 0 bases and J shed 1 base, with 16 bases lying between them. The source was peripheral blood mononuclear cells (PBMCs), collected at baseline. The clonotype was recovered from a human donor with classical Hodgkin lymphoma. V is TRBV9 and J is TRBJ1-1; D uncertain. The CDR3 nucleotides are TGTGCCAGCAGCGTAGACGGGTGGGTCAGGACGAACACTGAAGCTTTCTTT. It encodes CASSVDGWVRTNTEAFF.